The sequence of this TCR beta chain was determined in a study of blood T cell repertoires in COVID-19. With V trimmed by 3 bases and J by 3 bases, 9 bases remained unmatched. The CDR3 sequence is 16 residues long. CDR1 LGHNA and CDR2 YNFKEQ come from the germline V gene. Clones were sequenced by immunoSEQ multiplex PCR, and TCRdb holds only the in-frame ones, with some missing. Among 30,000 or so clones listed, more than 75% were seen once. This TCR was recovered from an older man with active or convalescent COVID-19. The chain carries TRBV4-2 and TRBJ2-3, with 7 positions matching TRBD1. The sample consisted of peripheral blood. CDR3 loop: CASSQANRGATDTQYF. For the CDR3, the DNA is TGTGCCAGCAGCCAGGCAAACAGGGGAGCGACAGATACGCAGTATTTT.